This T cell receptor (beta chain) was sequenced during a study of T-cell reconstitution after alpha-beta-depleted transplantation in children (dated by TCRdb to about 2016). Describing the broader study: Using TCR repertoire profiling, the study followed T-cell immune reconstitution in a quantitative way in children after TCRalphabeta/CD19-depleted allogeneic hematopoietic cell transplantation.

Library construction relied on PCR. TCRdb shows the sequencer as Illumina HiSeq 2500. To normalize quantification of the TCRbeta repertoire, the TCR libraries were built with molecular barcoding that relied on unique molecular identifiers. TCRdb reanalyzed the raw reads on its own, using fastp at Q25 for trimming and MiXCR for clone calling, and kept in-frame beta chains. Rows merge per CDR3 protein into single entries with the most common DNA and genes. This sample holds 750,000 to 950,000 distinct CDR3 sequences; less than 20% were observed only once. Roughly 4.8% of the sample lies in the top ten. Explained via the paper, the treatment or condition label denotes: allogeneic hematopoietic cell transplantation with graft depleted of TCRalphabeta T cells and CD19 B cells. Transplant recipients were children who received TCRalphabeta/CD19-depleted allogeneic hematopoietic cell grafts. This clonotype was counted between two and nine times. Its antigen is not yet known. The input lacks base qualities; no much larger clone sits a single base away.

The CDR3 numbers 16 residues from cysteine through phenylalanine. Only CDR3 DNA remains: 48 bases, in frame from the first base. Germline trimming amounts to 0 bases on V and 8 bases on J, with 8 as the count of junction bases outside the gene matches. From the germline V gene (reference sequence), CDR1 is SGHKS and CDR2 is YYEKEE. What the work shows at the level of the full study, not this receptor alone: In some patients, high TCRbeta diversity at day 60 was attributed to recipient T cells and intrathymic progenitors that had survived conditioning. The apparently early recovery of alphabetaT-cell counts about two months after transplant reportedly depended on only several hundred rapidly expanded clones that came from non-depleted graft cells. The frequencies of hyperexpanded clones fell over the following months, and after one year, T-cell counts and TCRbeta diversity were mostly attributed to newly produced T cells.

The chain joins TRBV5-5 to TRBJ2-1; TRBD2 matches 10 bases in the middle. This material consisted of PBMCs, mostly from graft donor cells, taken 360 days after TCRalphabeta/CD19-depleted stem cell transplant. The sequence came from a male patient younger than 18 who had a stem cell transplant for acute lymphoblastic leukemia, so the T cells may come from the graft donor. The nucleotide sequence reads TGTGCCAGCAGCTTGGCGGCTAGCGGGAGAATTTATGAGCAGTTCTTC. This yields the protein CASSLAASGRIYEQFF.